The entry below describes one TCR beta chain. What it binds is unknown. CDR1 and CDR2 from the germline V gene are KGHSH and LQKENI. This CDR3 has 13 residues. V shed 4 bases and J 4 bases; nucleotides not matched to a gene: 3. Here immunoSEQ multiplex PCR was the method, and the copy in TCRdb shows in-frame clones only, minus some. The table records roughly 120,000 clones, around 90% of them present only once. This sample was included in a study of T cell responses to AZD1222 COVID-19 vaccine. Overall study results and limits: Seropositive status at baseline applied to only six AZD1222 recipients. Without day 14 samples, only post-peak T cell repertoires were studied.

This chain connects TRBV18 to TRBJ2-5; 7 positions match TRBD2. The sample in question was peripheral blood, obtained 28 days after the second dose of the MenACWY control vaccine. The source is an adult who received the MenACWY meningococcal vaccine as a control. The CDR3 sequence is CASSRDYIETQYF. CDR3 nucleotide sequence: TGTGCCAGCTCACGGGACTACATAGAGACCCAGTACTTC. Based on the CDR3 plus reference TRBV18 and TRBJ2-5, the full variable domain is NAGVMQNPRHLVRRRGQEARLRCSPMKGHSHVYWYRQLPEEGLKFMVYLQKENIIDESGMPKERFSAEFPKEGPSILRIQQVVRGDSAAYFCASSRDYIETQYFGPGTRLLVL.